This T cell receptor (beta chain) was sequenced during a study of OX40 agonist ivuxolimab in advanced cancers. Study background: The drug used for patients, ivuxolimab, was an agonistic anti-OX40 (CD134) antibody. Study results and limitations: Among T cells, CD8+ cells averaged more expanded clones than CD4+ cells. Some nonresponders additionally presented with little normalized T-cell clonal expansion.

The table came from immunoSEQ multiplex PCR; TCRdb's copy has only in-frame clones and leaves some out. The table lists approximately 84,000 clones, roughly 86% of them singletons. The germline V gene has CDR1 SGHTA and CDR2 FQGTGA. Trimming at V came to 1 base and at J to 4 bases, leaving 3 bases not matched to a gene. The CDR3 covers 15 residues. A history of autoimmune disease or systemic immunosuppression excluded patients. Details on this clone: Antigen specificity is unknown.

The sequence derives from an adult with an advanced solid tumor such as melanoma, head and neck, liver or kidney cancer. The chain combines TRBV7-3 with TRBJ2-3; TRBD2 agrees at 9 bases. This material consisted of CD4+ or CD8+ T cells sorted from blood, taken in a trial of the OX40 agonist ivuxolimab. DNA of the CDR3: TGTGCCAGCAGCTTAAAACTAGCGGGCGCAGATACGCAGTATTTT. Protein: CASSLKLAGADTQYF.